Each of the 15 T cell receptor beta chains below was sequenced from the same sample in a study of control samples from healthy donors and cancer patients. Method: immunoSEQ multiplex PCR; TCRdb's copy keeps in-frame clones and lacks some. The sample shows approximately 140,000 clones, roughly 94% of them seen only once. Source material: blood. The source is a middle-aged man in good health.

The CDR3 DNA reads as TGCGCCAGCAGTAGGGCGCTGAACACTGAAGCTTTCTTT. Its translation: CASSRALNTEAFF. The chain has TRBV5-1 and TRBJ1-1; D not resolved. Germline values: CDR1 SGHRS, CDR2 YFSETQ. V lost 5 bases, J lost 0 bases, and 8 bases lay in between. This CDR3 is built from 13 residues.

This chain connects TRBV13 to TRBJ1-5; the D is unclear. Trimming took 5 bases from V and 4 from J, leaving 9 bases between them. Germline assignment: CDR1 PRHDT and CDR2 FYEKMQ (reference sequence). This CDR3 is built from 13 residues. The chain's CDR3 is CASSPGRNQPQHF. CDR3 bases: TGTGCCAGCAGCCCTGGGAGAAATCAGCCCCAGCATTTT.

The genes are TRBV6-5 and TRBJ2-7, with 12 positions matching TRBD2. This CDR3 has 14 residues. V lost 6 bases and J lost 4; bases outside the gene matches: 4. The germline gives CDR1 MNHEY, CDR2 SVGAGI. CDR3 sequence (DNA): TGTGCCAGCAGCACGACTAGCGGGAGTTACGAGCAGTACTTC. Its translation: CASSTTSGSYEQYF.

This sequence joins TRBV5-1 and TRBJ2-7; D is perhaps TRBD2 (5 bases). Germline CDR1 is SGHRS and CDR2 is YFSETQ. Trimming took off 0 bases at V and 0 bases at J, with 13 bases between the two ends. CDR3 length: 16 residues. CDR3 loop: CASSLVQRVSSYEQYF. The DNA for the CDR3 is TGCGCCAGCAGCTTGGTTCAGAGGGTGAGCTCCTACGAGCAGTACTTC.

This clone was detected only once. Its ends do not fully match the called genes, so a read error is possible. The V and J genes are TRBV6-1 and TRBJ2-7; TRBD2 might be the D (5 bases). Germline V gene data show CDR1 as MNHNS and CDR2 as SASEGT. The CDR3 covers 13 residues. Here the CDR3 reads CASSEKGDSLQDF. The CDR3 bases are TGTGCCAGCAGTGAAAAGGGAGACTCCCTCCAGGACTTC.

The chain has TRBV29-1 and TRBJ1-1; no definite D call. Trimming stripped 4 bases from V and 2 bases from J, with 5 bases between. The germline gives CDR1 SQVTM, CDR2 ANQGSEA. The CDR3 spans 11 residues. This CDR3 is CSVAENTEAFF. Here the CDR3 DNA reads TGCAGCGTTGCCGAAAACACTGAAGCTTTCTTT.

CDR3 loop: CASSSEGSPLHF. The CDR3 DNA follows: TGTGCCAGCAGCTCGGAGGGTTCACCCCTCCACTTT. The chain combines TRBV7-9 with TRBJ1-6; D is unresolved. In germline, CDR1 is SEHNR, CDR2 FQNEAQ (reference sequence). CDR3 length: 12 amino acids. V gave up 4 bases and J gave up 9 bases, with 7 bases separating them.

The chain carries TRBV6-1 and TRBJ1-5; D unresolved. CDR1 and CDR2 (germline): MNHNS, SASEGT. Trimming removed 5 bases from V and 2 bases from J, with 7 bases in between. The CDR3 spans 13 residues. The CDR3 DNA sequence: TGTGCCAGCAGTTTTAGTGGCAATCAGCCCCAGCATTTT. It codes for CASSFSGNQPQHF.

The V and J genes are TRBV6-1 and TRBJ1-3; no clear D gene. The germline V and J ends were trimmed by 2 bases and 0 bases, with 14 bases remaining between them. Germline V gene lookup returns CDR1 MNHNS and CDR2 SASEGT. This CDR3 has 17 residues. The CDR3 region is CASSEYLAQISGNTIYF. DNA for the CDR3: TGTGCCAGCAGTGAATATCTTGCACAGATCTCTGGAAACACCATATATTTT.

The J gene is TRBJ1-2, the V gene TRBV6-5, with 10 nucleotides matching TRBD1. The CDR3 covers 15 residues. From germline, CDR1 is MNHEY and CDR2 SVGAGI. With V trimmed by 6 bases and J by 13 bases, 17 bases remained unmatched. The CDR3 spells CASRPTGTGVNGGTF. Here the CDR3 DNA reads TGTGCCAGCAGACCTACCGGGACAGGGGTTAATGGTGGCACCTTC.

The chain links TRBV6-5 to TRBJ2-7; tentative D call: TRBD2 (6 bases). Germline CDR1 reads MNHEY; CDR2 reads SVGAGI. The CDR3 covers 12 residues. Trimming removed 10 bases from V and 2 bases from J, with 12 bases in between. Written as DNA, the CDR3 is TGTGCCACCCTAGCGTTAACCTACGAGCAGTACTTC. Amino acid sequence: CATLALTYEQYF.

This chain connects TRBV3-1 (or the pseudogene TRBV3-2) to TRBJ2-1; 10 bases map to TRBD2. From germline, CDR1 is LGHDT and CDR2 YNNKEL (reference sequence). J was trimmed by 4 bases and V by 0 bases; bases with no gene match: 3. The CDR3 is made up of 16 amino acids. CDR3 sequence reads: CASSQDWTSGYNEQFF. Written as DNA, the CDR3 is TGTGCCAGCAGCCAAGATTGGACTAGCGGATACAATGAGCAGTTCTTC.

The chain is built from TRBV7-2 and TRBJ2-5; 7 positions agree with TRBD1. The germline CDR1 and CDR2 sequences are SGHTA and FQGNSA. Trimming cost V 2 bases and J 1 base; bases outside gene matches: 4. The CDR3 covers 15 residues. Here the CDR3 reads CASSLRGRSQETQYF. In DNA form, the CDR3 reads TGTGCCAGCAGCTTAAGGGGGCGGTCCCAAGAGACCCAGTACTTC.

There are a few counts of this clone. V gene TRBV6-5 combines with J gene TRBJ2-1; D may correspond to TRBD1 or TRBD2 (6 bases each). The CDR3 spans 15 residues. Germline assignment: CDR1 MNHEY and CDR2 SVGAGI. Trimming removed 6 bases at V and 8 bases at J, with 20 bases between. Written as DNA, the CDR3 is TGTGCCAGCAGGGGTCCTGGGGGGCGAGGTGATGAGCAGTTCTTC. Residues: CASRGPGGRGDEQFF.

This chain uses TRBV28 with TRBJ2-1, with D uncertain. The CDR3 consists of 13 residues. The ends were cut back, 7 bases at V and 4 bases at J, with 11 bases in the middle. CDR1 and CDR2 (germline): MDHEN, SYDVKM. The CDR3 is CASIANQYNEQFF. In nucleotides, the CDR3 is TGTGCCAGCATCGCCAATCAATACAATGAGCAGTTCTTC.